Described below is a single T cell receptor beta chain sequence and its context. Antigen unknown. This sample is part of a study of CD8+CD57+ T cells in acquired aplastic anemia. Turning to the study itself: The average for DNA from sorted CD4+ and CD8+ cells was 3.2 ug.

General study results and limits: Between the patient and control groups, CD8+ Simpson's diversity did not differ significantly. Sharing between patients and controls was observed for twenty-nine CD8+ CDR3 sequences.

TCR beta VDJ and CDR3 profiling used genomic DNA as template. TCRdb independently ran MiXCR on the reads; one entry per CDR3 protein. This sample has 450,000 to 600,000 distinct CDR3 sequences; 25% to 40% occur once, and the top ten carry roughly 0.89%. All sequencing subjects had displayed CD8+CD57+ cell expansion on flow cytometry. With no exception, the patients had severe acquired aplastic anemia. This receptor was taken from a human donor with aplastic anemia. Sequencing used sorted CD4+, CD8+, or CD8+CD57+ T cells (not recorded which) from PBMCs.

CDR3 DNA: TGCAGCGCGGATGACTTGGCGGGGAGGGATGAGCAGTTCTTC. It specifies CSADDLAGRDEQFF. This sequence joins TRBV20-1 and TRBJ2-1, with 7 bases fitting TRBD2. The CDR3 totals 14 residues. Germline-derived CDR1 and CDR2 are DFQATT and SNEGSKA (reference sequence).